These 18 T cell receptor beta chains share one sample of origin, sequenced in a study of T cell repertoires in cytomegalovirus infection. Using its own MiXCR run on the reads, TCRdb lists one record per CDR3 protein. The sample consists of around 900,000 distinct CDR3 sequences, about 33% of them appearing once. No antigen has been assigned to these receptors. The source material was cultured CD8+ T cells from PBMCs, sampled from culture after CMV antigen stimulation. These receptors were collected from a human donor in good health (CMV status not recorded). Some clones in this sample may be carry-over from other donors' samples.

This clonotype has only a few counts. The rearrangement links TRBV4-2 to TRBJ2-7, with a weak D call TRBD2 (6 bases). V lost 1 base, J lost 4 bases, and 17 bases lay in between. The germline V gene encodes CDR1 LGHNA and CDR2 YNFKEQ. The CDR3 runs 16 residues. The DNA of the CDR3 is TGTGCCAGCAGCCAAGTCCCCGGGACTTTGCCTTACGAGCAGTACTTC. Translating it yields CASSQVPGTLPYEQYF.

This clonotype has only a few counts. This chain connects TRBV11-1 to TRBJ2-7; TRBD1 might be the D (6 bases). V was shortened by 5 bases and J by 5 bases, with 10 bases between the two germline ends. Germline CDR1 is SGHAT and CDR2 is FQDESV (reference sequence). The CDR3 is made up of 12 amino acids. CDR3 nucleotides: TGTGCCAGCAGCATACAGGGTCACGAGCAGTACGTC. Translated, it gives CASSIQGHEQYV.

This clonotype has just one count. The chain carries TRBV5-4 and TRBJ2-5, with 8 bases identical to TRBD1. The germline CDR1 and CDR2 sequences are SGHNT and YYREEE (reference sequence). The trim removed 4 bases at V and 2 bases at J, leaving 4 bases unmatched. CDR3 length: 14 amino acids. CDR3 residues: CASSPDRDQETQYF. The CDR3 nucleotides read TGTGCCAGCAGCCCGGACAGGGATCAAGAGACCCAGTACTTC.

The chain employs TRBV7-9 and TRBJ2-3, with 8 bases that match TRBD2. V lost 7 bases, J lost 5 bases, and 14 bases stayed unmatched. The CDR3 runs to 16 residues. CDR1 and CDR2 from the germline V gene are SEHNR and FQNEAQ (reference sequence). CDR3 protein: CASTKRGGPPEDTQYF. The CDR3 region has the DNA TGTGCCAGCACTAAACGGGGGGGCCCTCCTGAAGATACGCAGTATTTT.

Ten or more counts support this clonotype. This chain links TRBV7-8 with TRBJ2-7; D gene uncertain. Trimming left V 1 base short and J 4 bases short, with 8 bases between. CDR3 size: 13 residues. Germline lookup yields CDR1 SGHVS and CDR2 FQNEAQ. CDR3 DNA: TGTGCCAGCAGCTTAGGATCACGGTACGAGCAGTACGTC. Translation gives CASSLGSRYEQYV.

The chain joins TRBV7-3 to TRBJ2-3, with D unclear. The length of the CDR3 is 14 residues. Germline V gene sequence: CDR1 SGHTA, CDR2 FQGTGA. V was shortened by 0 bases and J by 2 bases, with 6 bases between the two germline ends. CDR3 residues: CASSLTFNTDTQYF. The CDR3 coding sequence is TGTGCCAGCAGCTTAACTTTCAACACAGATACGCAGTATTTT.

This clonotype was detected only a few times. The CDR3 reads CATSSDRETNTGELFF. The CDR3, as DNA: TGTGCCACCAGCTCCGACAGGGAGACGAACACCGGGGAGCTGTTTTTT. The chain employs TRBV15 and TRBJ2-2; 7 positions agree with TRBD1. The germline CDR1 and CDR2 sequences are LNHNV and YYDKDF (reference sequence). CDR3 length: 16 amino acids. Unmatched junction bases numbered 6, after V lost 5 bases and J lost 0 bases.

V is TRBV10-3 and J is TRBJ2-7; D possibly matches TRBD1 or TRBD2 (5 bases each). V was pared by 11 bases and J by 5 bases, with 16 bases between. The CDR3 covers 12 residues. Germline V gene sequence: CDR1 ENHRY, CDR2 SYGVKD. The CDR3 DNA reads TGTGCCTCGAGGGGAGCAAGCCACGAGCAGTACGTC. Its protein product is CASRGASHEQYV.

Details on this clonotype: Relative to the germline gene, one junction end is altered; a read error may explain this. The chain combines TRBV2 with TRBJ2-7, with a tentative D call TRBD2 (6 bases). Germline V gives CDR1 SNHLY, CDR2 FYNNEI. The CDR3 covers 13 residues. The CDR3 reads CASEEGNPYEQYF. The CDR3 nucleotides are TGTGCCAGTGAGGAGGGAAACCCCTACGAACAGTACTTC.

CDR3 in DNA: TGTGCCAGCAGCTTCCGGGCCTTTGGGATGGACGAGCAGTACTTC. It yields the protein CASSFRAFGMDEQYF. The chain is built from TRBV11-1 and TRBJ2-7; D not resolved. Germline V gene sequence: CDR1 SGHAT, CDR2 FQDESV (reference sequence). V shed 3 bases and J shed 5 bases, with 17 bases lying between them. This CDR3 is built from 15 residues.

This chain joins TRBV27 and TRBJ2-5; perhaps TRBD1 as D (6 bases). Looked up from germline, CDR1 is MNHEY and CDR2 is SMNVEV (reference sequence). Trimming removed 11 bases from V and 5 bases from J, with 15 bases in between. The CDR3 spans 12 residues. The CDR3 region is CAYRDPRETQYF. CDR3 DNA sequence: TGTGCCTACAGGGACCCCCGGGAGACCCAGTACTTC.

This clonotype was counted a few times. The chain links TRBV6-6 to TRBJ2-3; no firm D call. The V end lost 0 bases, the J end lost 6 bases, and 7 bases lay between the germline ends. The CDR3 covers 13 residues. Germline CDR1 is MNHNY and CDR2 is SVGAGI (reference sequence). CDR3 loop: CASSYSVADTQYF. CDR3 nucleotide sequence: TGTGCCAGCAGTTACTCGGTCGCGGATACGCAGTATTTT.

This clonotype was observed many times. The J gene is TRBJ2-3, the V gene TRBV4-3; the D is unclear. Trimming took 1 base from V and 4 from J, leaving 9 bases between them. The CDR3 has 14 amino acids. Germline CDR1 LGHNA, CDR2 YSLEER. The chain's CDR3 is CASSQGASADTQYF. CDR3 sequence (DNA): TGCGCCAGCAGCCAAGGAGCTAGTGCAGATACGCAGTATTTT.

This clonotype has at least ten counts. This chain links TRBV7-2 with TRBJ2-1, with D perhaps matching TRBD1 or TRBD2 (7 bases each). The ends were cut back, 1 base at V and 8 bases at J, with 15 bases in the middle. CDR3 length equals 15 residues. The germline CDR1 and CDR2 sequences are SGHTA and FQGNSA. CDR3 protein: CASSLVRAGGDEQFF. The CDR3 nucleotides are TGTGCCAGCAGCTTAGTTCGGGCAGGGGGGGATGAGCAGTTCTTC.

In this sample, this clonotype turned up a few times. This chain connects TRBV5-4 to TRBJ2-3; weak D call: TRBD2 (6 bases). Deletions cut 1 base from V and 3 bases from J, with 15 bases between. The CDR3 has 16 residues. CDR1 is SGHNT and CDR2 is YYREEE in the germline V gene (reference sequence). CDR3 amino acids: CASSLRRESLTDTQYF. In nucleotides, the CDR3 is TGTGCCAGCAGCTTGAGGAGGGAGTCGTTGACAGATACGCAGTATTTT.

This chain uses TRBV7-2 with TRBJ1-2; TRBD1 aligns across 11 bases. CDR3 length: 19 amino acids. V shed 4 bases and J 8 bases; nucleotides not matched to a gene: 21. Germline CDR1 reads SGHTA; CDR2 reads FQGNSA. As DNA, the CDR3 is TGTGCCAGCAGCTCCCAACCACGTGGGACAGGGGGATTTTTTGACGGCTACACCTTC. Encoded protein: CASSSQPRGTGGFFDGYTF.

The chain is built from TRBV27 and TRBJ2-5; TRBD2 agrees at 7 bases. Germline V gives CDR1 MNHEY, CDR2 SMNVEV (reference sequence). Trimming cost V 2 bases and J 0 bases; bases outside gene matches: 12. The CDR3 contains 18 residues. CDR3 sequence reads: CASSLIPSGGTYQETQYF. CDR3 DNA sequence: TGTGCCAGCAGTTTAATTCCGTCCGGGGGGACCTACCAAGAGACCCAGTACTTC.

In its sample, this clonotype was seen a few times. The gene calls are TRBV6-5 and TRBJ1-1; 7 nucleotides line up with TRBD1. Per germline, CDR1 MNHEY and CDR2 SVGAGI. This CDR3 has 15 residues. The trim removed 3 bases at V and 1 base at J, leaving 5 bases unmatched. CDR3 coding DNA: TGTGCCAGCAGTTATGGCAGGGGGAAGAACACTGAAGCTTTCTTT. Protein product: CASSYGRGKNTEAFF.